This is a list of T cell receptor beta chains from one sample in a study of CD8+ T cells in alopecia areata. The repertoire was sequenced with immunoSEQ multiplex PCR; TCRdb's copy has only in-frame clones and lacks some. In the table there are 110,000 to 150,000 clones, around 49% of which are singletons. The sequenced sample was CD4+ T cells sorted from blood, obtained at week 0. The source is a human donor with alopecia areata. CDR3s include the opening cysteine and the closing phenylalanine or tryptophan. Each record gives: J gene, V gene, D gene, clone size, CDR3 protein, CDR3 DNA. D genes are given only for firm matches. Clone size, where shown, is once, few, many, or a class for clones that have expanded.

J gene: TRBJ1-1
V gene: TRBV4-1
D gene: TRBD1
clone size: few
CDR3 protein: CASSHQGVGEQAFF
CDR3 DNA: TGCGCCAGCAGCCACCAGGGGGTTGGGGAGCAGGCTTTCTTT

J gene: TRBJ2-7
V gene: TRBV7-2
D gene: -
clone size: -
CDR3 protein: CASSLSSYEQYF
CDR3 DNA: TGTGCCAGCAGCTTAAGCTCCTACGAGCAGTACTTC

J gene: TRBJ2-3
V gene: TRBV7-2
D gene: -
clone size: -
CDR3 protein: CASSLAGSYTQYF
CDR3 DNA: TGTGCCAGCAGCTTAGCGGGCTCGTACACGCAGTATTTT

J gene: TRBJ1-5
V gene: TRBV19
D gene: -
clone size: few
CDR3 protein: CASSSPRQSDNQPQHF
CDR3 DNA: TGTGCCAGTAGTTCTCCCCGACAGAGTGACAATCAGCCCCAGCATTTT

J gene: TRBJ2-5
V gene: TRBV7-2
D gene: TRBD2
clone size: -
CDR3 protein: CASSQLAGVKTQYF
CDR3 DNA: TGTGCCAGCAGCCAACTAGCGGGCGTAAAGACCCAGTACTTC

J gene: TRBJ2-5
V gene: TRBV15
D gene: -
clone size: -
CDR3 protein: CATSRGKYQETQYF
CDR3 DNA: TGTGCCACCAGCAGAGGAAAGTACCAAGAGACCCAGTACTTC

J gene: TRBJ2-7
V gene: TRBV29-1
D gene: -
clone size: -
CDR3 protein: CSVVARDTYEQYF
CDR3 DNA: TGCAGCGTTGTGGCCAGGGATACCTACGAGCAGTACTTC

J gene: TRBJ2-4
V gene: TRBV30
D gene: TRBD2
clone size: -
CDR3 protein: CAWSAGTSGEIEYIQYF
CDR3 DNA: TGTGCCTGGAGTGCCGGGACTAGCGGTGAGATTGAGTACATTCAGTACTTC

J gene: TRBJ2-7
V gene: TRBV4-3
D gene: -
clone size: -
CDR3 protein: CASSQGPRAYEQYF
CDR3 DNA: TGCGCCAGCAGCCAAGGACCTCGGGCCTACGAGCAGTACTTC

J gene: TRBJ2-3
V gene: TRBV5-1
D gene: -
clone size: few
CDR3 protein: CASSLRDTQYF
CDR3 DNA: TGCGCCAGCAGCTTGAGAGATACGCAGTATTTT

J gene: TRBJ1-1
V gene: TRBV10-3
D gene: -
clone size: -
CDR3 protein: CAIGGTTNTEAFF
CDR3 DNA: TGTGCCATCGGTGGGACAACAAACACTGAAGCTTTCTTT

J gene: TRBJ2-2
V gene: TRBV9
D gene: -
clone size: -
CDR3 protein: CASSVAGDTGELFF
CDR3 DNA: TGTGCCAGCAGCGTAGCCGGGGACACCGGGGAGCTGTTTTTT

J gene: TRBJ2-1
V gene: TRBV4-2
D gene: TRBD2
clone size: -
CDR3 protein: CASSQDGGGTSLNPNEQFF
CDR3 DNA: TGTGCCAGCAGCCAAGATGGGGGCGGGACTAGCCTCAACCCCAATGAGCAGTTCTTC

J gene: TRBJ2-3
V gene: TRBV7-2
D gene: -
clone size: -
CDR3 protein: CASSRAGSRTDTQYF
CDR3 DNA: TGTGCCAGCAGCCGAGCGGGTTCCCGCACAGATACGCAGTATTTT

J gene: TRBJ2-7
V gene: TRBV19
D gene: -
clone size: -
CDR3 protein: CASSIRGGTTRREQYF
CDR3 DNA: TGTGCCAGTAGTATACGAGGAGGGACGACCCGACGGGAGCAGTACTTC

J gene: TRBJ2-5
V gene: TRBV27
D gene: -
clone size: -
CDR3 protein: CASSSQGIGQTQYF
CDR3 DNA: TGTGCCAGCAGTTCTCAGGGGATTGGTCAGACCCAGTACTTC

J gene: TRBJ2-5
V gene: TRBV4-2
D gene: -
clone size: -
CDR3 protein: CASSQDRVGETQYF
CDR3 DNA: TGTGCCAGCAGCCAAGACAGGGTAGGAGAGACCCAGTACTTC

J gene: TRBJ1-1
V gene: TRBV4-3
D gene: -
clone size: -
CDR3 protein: CASSQPPDSEAFF
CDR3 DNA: TGCGCCAGCAGCCAACCCCCGGACTCTGAAGCTTTCTTT